Below, 30 T cell receptor beta chains from the same sample are listed, as sequenced in a study of blood T cell repertoires in COVID-19. The method was immunoSEQ multiplex PCR; TCRdb's version includes in-frame clones alone and lacks a portion of them. The sample has around 700,000 clones, about 87% seen once; the top ten hold about 0.26%. The sequenced sample was peripheral blood. Source of these receptors: a woman between 18 and 29 years old with acute or convalescent COVID-19.

This rearrangement joins TRBV4-1 to TRBJ1-1; TRBD1 is a possible D gene (5 bases). The CDR3 consists of 14 residues. The V end lost 4 bases, the J end lost 4 bases, and 13 bases lay between the germline ends. Germline V lookup: CDR1 MGHRA, CDR2 YSYEKL. CDR3 in DNA: TGCGCCAGCAGCCCTAATCACGGGGGCACTGAAGCTTTCTTT. This encodes CASSPNHGGTEAFF.

This clone was found once. The chain uses TRBV3-1 (or the pseudogene TRBV3-2) and TRBJ1-1; a weak D match, TRBD1 (5 bases). Trimming cost V 4 bases and J 5 bases, with 14 bases left between them. The CDR3 covers 14 residues. Germline V gene data show CDR1 as LGHDT and CDR2 as YNNKEL (reference sequence). CDR3 DNA sequence: TGTGCCAGCAGCCGCTACTTGGAGGGGACTGAAGCTTTCTTT. This encodes CASSRYLEGTEAFF.

The V gene is TRBV6-2 or TRBV6-3, the J gene TRBJ1-5; D call uncertain. Trimming removed 1 base from V and 6 bases from J, with 22 bases in between. The CDR3 is 18 residues long. Per the germline V gene, CDR1 is MNHEY and CDR2 is SVGEGT. The CDR3 DNA is TGTGCCAGCAGTTACTGCGGATTGATCCCTCATAGTAGTCAGCCCCAGCATTTT. Translating gives CASSYCGLIPHSSQPQHF.

The chain couples TRBV12-3 or TRBV12-4 to TRBJ1-3; the D gene is possibly TRBD1 (5 bases). The V end lost 10 bases, the J end lost 6 bases, and 13 bases lay between the germline ends. The CDR3 contains 12 residues. The CDR3 region is CATRGVSNTIYF. The DNA for the CDR3 is TGTGCCACCCGGGGGGTCTCAAACACCATATATTTT.

This chain joins TRBV19 and TRBJ2-3; 8 nucleotides match TRBD1. V dropped 4 bases and J dropped 4; count of bases not matched to a gene: 10. CDR1 is LNHDA and CDR2 is SQIVND in the germline V gene (reference sequence). This CDR3 has 16 amino acids. In DNA, the CDR3 is TGTGCCAGTAGTACCACCGGGACAGGTGTAGCAGATACGCAGTATTTT. Encoded protein: CASSTTGTGVADTQYF.

The chain couples TRBV12-5 to TRBJ2-5, with 9 bases aligning to TRBD1. J gave up 4 bases and V 5 bases, and 5 bases lay outside the gene matches. The CDR3 contains 14 residues. Per germline, CDR1 LGHNT and CDR2 FRNRAP. The CDR3 sequence: CASGLRTGVETQYF. In DNA form, the CDR3 reads TGTGCTAGTGGTCTTAGGACAGGGGTAGAGACCCAGTACTTC.

V gene TRBV4-1 combines with J gene TRBJ1-6, with TRBD1 as a possible D gene (5 bases). CDR3 length: 22 residues. Germline V lookup: CDR1 MGHRA, CDR2 YSYEKL. The ends were cut back, 1 base at V and 6 bases at J, with 31 bases in the middle. The CDR3 reads CASSQVPLLAGGAGQFNSPLHF. The DNA of the CDR3 is TGCGCCAGCAGCCAAGTACCCCTCCTGGCCGGGGGTGCGGGCCAATTTAATTCACCCCTCCACTTT.

The chain recombines TRBV6-5 with TRBJ1-1; D is unresolved. Trimming removed 4 bases at V and 4 bases at J, with 10 bases between. The CDR3 is made up of 13 amino acids. Germline assignment: CDR1 MNHEY and CDR2 SVGAGI. CDR3 region: CASSFSLTTEAFF. For the CDR3, the DNA is TGTGCCAGCAGTTTTTCACTCACCACTGAAGCTTTCTTT.

This chain uses TRBV5-1 with TRBJ2-3; TRBD2 is a possible D gene (5 bases). This CDR3 is 13 amino acids long. Germline CDR1 reads SGHRS; CDR2 reads YFSETQ. V dropped 0 bases and J dropped 5 bases, with 7 bases sitting between them. CDR3 region: CASSLVAGDTQYF. Written as DNA, the CDR3 is TGCGCCAGCAGCTTGGTGGCGGGAGATACGCAGTATTTT.

This clone was seen only once. Germline is not matched at one junction end, which may reflect a read error. The chain joins TRBV7-9 to TRBJ2-1; TRBD2 might be the D (5 bases). From germline, CDR1 is SEHNR and CDR2 FQNEAQ (reference sequence). The CDR3 spans 16 residues. CDR3 nucleotide sequence: TGTGCCAGCAGCCACGGGATTTCCCCCTCCCACAATGAGCAGTTCTTC. Its protein product is CASSHGISPSHNEQFF.

This clone has a single count. The V call is TRBV20-1, the J call TRBJ2-7; TRBD1 is a possible D gene (6 bases). CDR3 length: 11 residues. V lost 6 bases and J lost 6, with 12 bases in between. Per germline, CDR1 DFQATT and CDR2 SNEGSKA (reference sequence). The CDR3 DNA reads as TGCAGTGCCACTGACAGGTCCGAGCAGTACTTC. Translated: CSATDRSEQYF.

This rearrangement joins TRBV6-5 to TRBJ1-1; the D is unclear. Germline CDR1 MNHEY, CDR2 SVGAGI. V was cut by 7 bases and J by 8 bases, with 8 bases left in between. The CDR3 covers 10 residues. The CDR3 nucleotides are TGTGCCAGCACGGGTACGGAAGCTTTCTTT. As protein: CASTGTEAFF.

V gene TRBV5-4 combines with J gene TRBJ2-3, with D maybe TRBD1 (6 bases). The V gene's germline CDR1 is SGHNT and CDR2 YYREEE (reference sequence). With 3 bases removed from V and 0 bases from J, the gap between germline ends came to 14 bases. CDR3 length: 16 residues. Here the CDR3 DNA reads TGTGCCAGCAGCTGGACAGTTGGGACCAGCACAGATACGCAGTATTTT. Translating it yields CASSWTVGTSTDTQYF.

The V call is TRBV9, the J call TRBJ1-6; D is uncertain. The CDR3 is 15 amino acids. Trimming pared 6 bases from V and 2 bases from J, leaving 12 bases between. Germline V gene sequence: CDR1 SGDLS, CDR2 YYNGEE. CDR3 sequence (DNA): TGTGCCAGCAATGCGAGGGAAACCTATAATTCACCCCTCCACTTT. It encodes CASNARETYNSPLHF.

In this sample, this clone turned up once. This chain links TRBV30 with TRBJ1-2; 9 bases are shared with TRBD1. J gave up 8 bases and V 0 bases, and 10 bases lay outside the gene matches. CDR1 and CDR2 from the germline V gene are GTSNPN and SVGIG (reference sequence). The CDR3 is 15 residues long. The CDR3 loop reads CAWSVVYRDRAGYTF. The CDR3 DNA is TGTGCCTGGAGTGTGGTGTATCGGGACAGGGCCGGCTACACCTTC.

This chain connects TRBV4-1 to TRBJ2-3; 9 bases fit TRBD1. Germline CDR1 MGHRA, CDR2 YSYEKL. The junction had 3 bases not matched to a gene; V was cut back by 3 bases and J by 2 bases. The CDR3 consists of 15 residues. CDR3 DNA sequence: TGCGCCAGCAGCCAGACAGGGGGACCCACAGATACGCAGTATTTT. Protein: CASSQTGGPTDTQYF.

The chain couples TRBV7-3 to TRBJ2-1; weak D call: TRBD2 (6 bases). The germline V and J ends were trimmed by 4 bases and 7 bases, with 11 bases remaining between them. CDR3 length equals 13 residues. Germline V CDR1 and CDR2: SGHTA, FQGTGA. This CDR3 reads CASSSYGSNEQFF. CDR3 bases: TGTGCCAGCAGCTCATACGGGAGTAATGAGCAGTTCTTC.

V gene TRBV19 combines with J gene TRBJ1-6, with D possibly matching TRBD1 (6 bases). Between the trimmed V and J ends, which lost 4 bases and 8 bases, there was a span of 15 bases. The V gene's germline CDR1 is LNHDA and CDR2 SQIVND (reference sequence). This CDR3 is 15 amino acids long. The CDR3 nucleotides are TGTGCCAGTAGTACAACCAGGGGAAGAGATTCACCCCTCCACTTT. Protein product: CASSTTRGRDSPLHF.

The V and J genes are TRBV6-2 or TRBV6-3 and TRBJ2-7, with D perhaps matching TRBD1 (6 bases). The CDR3 spans 15 residues. CDR1 and CDR2 from the germline V gene are MNHEY and SVGEGT. Trimming removed 2 bases at V and 0 bases at J, with 11 bases between. DNA for the CDR3: TGTGCCAGCAGTTACCCCAGGGGAAGCTCCTACGAGCAGTACTTC. It codes for CASSYPRGSSYEQYF.

The rearrangement links TRBV12-3 or TRBV12-4 to TRBJ1-1; D gene ambiguous. V gave up 6 bases and J gave up 4 bases, with 12 bases separating them. The CDR3 is 13 residues long. CDR3 sequence reads: CASRAIPSTEAFF. CDR3 nucleotides: TGTGCCAGCAGAGCGATTCCTTCCACTGAAGCTTTCTTT.

The rearrangement joins TRBV7-6 to TRBJ1-5; 7 nucleotides line up with TRBD1. The CDR3 has 15 amino acids. V lost 4 bases and J lost 7; bases outside the gene matches: 10. Germline-derived CDR1 and CDR2 are SGHVS and FNYEAQ. The CDR3 loop is CASSSETGVGQPQHF. Here the CDR3 DNA reads TGTGCCAGCAGCTCGGAAACAGGGGTTGGACAGCCCCAGCATTTT.

The CDR3 region is CATSDLQEGAAGELFF. The CDR3, as DNA: TGTGCCACCAGTGATTTGCAGGAGGGGGCGGCCGGGGAGCTGTTTTTT. The chain combines TRBV24-1 with TRBJ2-2; tentative D call: TRBD1 (7 bases). The V and J ends lost 0 bases and 6 bases respectively, with 13 bases between them. The germline CDR1 and CDR2 sequences are KGHDR and SFDVKD. The CDR3 sequence is 16 residues long.

The chain is built from TRBV6-5 and TRBJ1-2; D perhaps matches TRBD1 (6 bases). The CDR3 runs to 16 residues. V was cut by 0 bases and J by 0 bases, with 11 bases left in between. Germline values: CDR1 MNHEY, CDR2 SVGAGI. Written as DNA, the CDR3 is TGTGCCAGCAGTTACTCGGGACAAAGAACTAACTATGGCTACACCTTC. This codes for CASSYSGQRTNYGYTF.

This clone was counted once. The genes are TRBV9 and TRBJ2-1, with D possibly TRBD2 on 7 matching bases. The V and J ends lost 3 bases and 0 bases respectively, with 13 bases between them. This CDR3 has 16 residues. Germline lookup yields CDR1 SGDLS and CDR2 YYNGEE. This CDR3 is CASSGTRGGSYNEQFF. CDR3 DNA sequence: TGTGCCAGCAGCGGAACGAGGGGGGGCTCCTACAATGAGCAGTTCTTC.

A remark on this clone: The same CDR3 arises from other DNA sequences in this sample as well. The chain is built from TRBV6-6 and TRBJ1-1, with no clear D. The V end was cut by 0 bases, the J end by 0 bases, with 5 bases between. Germline loops: CDR1 MNHNY, CDR2 SVGAGI (reference sequence). The CDR3 loop spans 14 amino acids. CDR3 coding DNA: TGTGCCAGCAGTTACTCGCGGGTGAACACTGAAGCTTTCTTT. This translates into CASSYSRVNTEAFF.

The chain employs TRBV7-3 and TRBJ2-2, with 7 bases identical to TRBD2. CDR1 is SGHTA and CDR2 is FQGTGA in the germline V gene. The CDR3 is 18 amino acids. The J segment lost 0 bases and the V segment lost 5 bases, leaving 12 bases of the junction unmatched. The DNA of the CDR3 is TGTGCCAGCAGCCGCCTCCTGGGAGGGGTAACGAACACCGGGGAGCTGTTTTTT. It yields the protein CASSRLLGGVTNTGELFF.

The rearrangement joins TRBV7-2 to TRBJ2-7, with 10 positions matching TRBD1. Trimming took 3 bases from V and 3 from J; bases not matched to a gene: 5. Per germline, CDR1 SGHTA and CDR2 FQGNSA. The CDR3 runs to 15 residues. The CDR3 sequence is CASSFLGQGNYEQYF. For the CDR3, the DNA is TGTGCCAGCAGCTTCCTGGGACAGGGGAACTACGAGCAGTACTTC.

This sequence joins TRBV6-5 and TRBJ1-5; D unresolved. This CDR3 region has 11 residues. Per germline, CDR1 MNHEY and CDR2 SVGAGI. The CDR3 sequence is CADGEIKPQHF. Here the CDR3 DNA reads TGTGCAGACGGGGAAATCAAGCCCCAGCATTTT.

This clone was observed a single time. This chain uses TRBV21-1 with TRBJ2-7; TRBD1 is the table's D call and was not checked against the DNA. TRBV21-1 is a pseudogene locus. This CDR3 comprises 14 residues. The CDR3 sequence: CASSRRTADYEQYF. For the CDR3, the DNA is TGTGCCAGCAGCAGAAGGACAGCAGACTACGAGCAGTACTTC.

The chain carries TRBV11-3 and TRBJ2-7; 10 bases align to TRBD1. Germline CDR1 and CDR2: SGHNT and YENEEA. The CDR3 is 15 residues long. The trim removed 1 base at V and 11 bases at J, leaving 11 bases unmatched. The CDR3 DNA follows: TGTGCCAGCAGCTTAGGCGGGACAGGGGACCTTACGGAGTACTTC. This translates into CASSLGGTGDLTEYF.